This T cell receptor (beta chain) emerged from a study of neoadjuvant anti-PD-1 for oral cavity cancer. Study-level information: Nivolumab at 3 mg/kg was mostly given biweekly, three to four doses, pre-surgery.

Sequenced by immunoSEQ multiplex PCR; TCRdb stores in-frame clones only, minus some. The data contain 9,800 or so clones, around 60% of them singletons. Sample time point: after neoadjuvant nivolumab, at surgical resection. No culture or expansion preceded analysis of these blood cells. This clone was found once. What it binds is not known. Germline V gives CDR1 MNHNY, CDR2 SVGAGI (reference sequence). This CDR3 region has 13 residues. V was cut by 6 bases and J by 4 bases, with 10 bases left in between. Broader study findings: Higher pretreatment blood Treg/Th17 ratios correlated with higher pretreatment blood and lower post-treatment tumor TCRbeta clonality.

The rearrangement uses TRBV6-6 and TRBJ1-5; possibly TRBD1 for D (5 bases). The receptor was isolated from a person aged 35-79 years with oral cavity squamous cell carcinoma. Sample: PBMCs, taken after nivolumab (anti-PD-1) treatment. The CDR3 DNA reads as TGTGCCAGCAGAACTGGGGGGAATCAGCCCCAGCATTTT. Amino acid sequence: CASRTGGNQPQHF.